The 29 T cell receptor beta chains in this list originate from one sample, sequenced in a study of monozygotic twins with inflammatory bowel disease. For each CDR3 protein, TCRdb gives one entry from its re-call of the 5' RACE reads, without DNA. The table lists about 450,000 distinct CDR3 sequences, with about 2.3% in the top ten. The sample comprised blood. The receptors were sampled from a human donor with ulcerative colitis or Crohn's disease, or a healthy co-twin of an affected twin (not recorded which).

This rearrangement joins TRBV20-1 to TRBJ2-1; TCRdb selects TRBD1, and the lack of DNA leaves this call unchecked. Germline V gene lookup returns CDR1 DFQATT and CDR2 SNEGSKA (reference sequence). CDR3 length: 15 residues. The CDR3 is CSAGGVAVSYNEQFF.

CDR3 residues: CASSYVGQAPYEQYF. This chain joins TRBV6-5 and TRBJ2-7; TCRdb proposes TRBD2, but this gene call is untestable without DNA. Per the germline V gene, CDR1 is MNHEY and CDR2 is SVGAGI. The CDR3 contains 15 residues.

The chain uses TRBV19 and TRBJ2-2; TCRdb returns TRBD1, unconfirmable since there is no DNA. The germline CDR1 and CDR2 sequences are LNHDA and SQIVND (reference sequence). This CDR3 has 14 amino acids. The CDR3 here is CASSIPGLGGELFF.

The gene calls are TRBV6-2 or TRBV6-3 and TRBJ1-5; TCRdb designates TRBD1, a call that cannot be tested without DNA. The CDR3 is 15 amino acids. Germline V gene data show CDR1 as MNHEY and CDR2 as SVGEGT. CDR3 residues: CASSRRTVSNQPQHF.

The V gene is TRBV18, the J gene TRBJ1-1. CDR1 and CDR2 (germline): KGHSH, LQKENI. The CDR3 has 15 residues. The CDR3 sequence is CASSPYPDINTEAFF.

The chain couples TRBV2 to TRBJ2-5; the D call from TCRdb, TRBD2, cannot be confirmed without DNA. CDR1 and CDR2 (germline): SNHLY, FYNNEI. The CDR3 contains 17 residues. CDR3 sequence: CASSGRDRGPLLGTQYF.

The rearrangement uses TRBV7-3 and TRBJ1-5; TCRdb reports TRBD1, a call that lacks DNA to check it against. The germline gives CDR1 SGHTA, CDR2 FQGTGA. The CDR3 is 14 amino acids. The CDR3 reads CASSPEGGNQPQHF.

The chain links TRBV6-6 to TRBJ2-2; the D gene TCRdb calls, TRBD1, cannot be checked with no DNA. In germline, CDR1 is MNHNY, CDR2 SVGAGI (reference sequence). The CDR3 length is 12 residues. The CDR3 reads CASSEGFGELFF.

This rearrangement joins TRBV5-4 to TRBJ2-1; there is no DNA to check the TCRdb D call of TRBD2. Germline lookup yields CDR1 SGHNT and CDR2 YYREEE (reference sequence). The CDR3 consists of 16 residues. CDR3 sequence reads: CASSPTSGGPYNEQFF. Full variable domain (outside the CDR3, taken from reference TRBV5-4 and TRBJ2-1): ETGVTQSPTHLIKTRGQQVTLRCSSQSGHNTVSWYQQALGQGPQFIFQYYREEENGRGNFPPRFSGLQFPNYSSELNVNALELDDSALYLCASSPTSGGPYNEQFFGPGTRLTVL.

V usage is TRBV29-1 and J usage is TRBJ2-5; no DNA is available, so the TRBD1 call from TCRdb remains unchecked. This CDR3 has 13 amino acids. Germline lookup yields CDR1 SQVTM and CDR2 ANQGSEA. The CDR3 reads CSVRGQGRETQYF.

V usage is TRBV9 and J usage is TRBJ1-3; the D call from TCRdb, TRBD1, cannot be confirmed without DNA. Germline loops: CDR1 SGDLS, CDR2 YYNGEE. This CDR3 region has 14 residues. CDR3 amino acids: CASSGGGSGNTIYF. The full variable domain, rest sourced from reference TRBV9 and TRBJ1-3, is DSGVTQTPKHLITATGQRVTLRCSPRSGDLSVYWYQQSLDQGLQFLIQYYNGEERAKGNILERFSAQQFPDLHSELNLSSLELGDSALYFCASSGGGSGNTIYFGEGSWLTVV.

V and J are TRBV5-6 and TRBJ2-4. CDR1 and CDR2 (germline): SGHDT, YYEEEE. There are 14 residues in the CDR3. CDR3 amino acids: CASTTLGAKNIQYF.

The chain has TRBV7-2 and TRBJ2-7; TCRdb calls TRBD2, which cannot be checked without DNA. The CDR3 length is 15 residues. In germline, CDR1 is SGHTA, CDR2 FQGNSA. The CDR3 spells CASSLLLAGDPEQYF.

V gene TRBV7-9 combines with J gene TRBJ2-2. The CDR3 is made up of 14 amino acids. From germline, CDR1 is SEHNR and CDR2 FQNEAQ (reference sequence). The CDR3 here is CASSLVDATGELFF.

The V gene is TRBV6-5, the J gene TRBJ2-7; checking the TCRdb D call of TRBD1 is not possible without DNA. The germline gives CDR1 MNHEY, CDR2 SVGAGI. This CDR3 has 16 amino acids. CDR3 region: CASSYSIGGFSYEQYF.

The CDR3 is CAISESLRGSGNTIYF. The chain links TRBV10-3 to TRBJ1-3; TCRdb proposes TRBD1, but this gene call is untestable without DNA. The CDR3 runs 16 residues. Per the germline V gene, CDR1 is ENHRY and CDR2 is SYGVKD.

The rearrangement joins TRBV12-3 or TRBV12-4 to TRBJ1-2; with no DNA, the TCRdb D assignment of TRBD1 cannot be verified. This CDR3 region has 17 residues. CDR3 region: CASSLLPGQEYSGGYTF.

The rearrangement joins TRBV12-3 or TRBV12-4 to TRBJ2-2. CDR3 length: 16 residues. CDR3 protein: CASTHSIWVDTGELFF.

The chain is built from TRBV12-3 or TRBV12-4 and TRBJ2-5; TCRdb outputs TRBD2, but without DNA this stays unchecked. The CDR3 contains 14 residues. The CDR3 loop reads CASSYGGAVETQYF.

J is TRBJ1-6 and V is TRBV7-8. Germline V gene data show CDR1 as SGHVS and CDR2 as FQNEAQ. This CDR3 contains 17 residues. The CDR3 region is CASSLALAGRVGSPLHF.

The V call is TRBV6-5, the J call TRBJ1-1; no DNA is available, so the TRBD1 call from TCRdb remains unchecked. CDR3 size: 15 residues. Germline V gene data show CDR1 as MNHEY and CDR2 as SVGAGI. This CDR3 reads CASSYSLGADTEAFF.

The V gene is TRBV7-2, the J gene TRBJ2-7; the D call of TRBD1 rests on TCRdb alone, since no DNA is present to check it. CDR3 size: 13 residues. In germline, CDR1 is SGHTA, CDR2 FQGNSA. CDR3 loop: CASSSGQGREQYF.

The chain links TRBV29-1 to TRBJ2-1; TCRdb's D call, TRBD1, is unchecked because there is no DNA. This CDR3 region has 14 residues. CDR1 is SQVTM, CDR2 ANQGSEA, per germline. CDR3 sequence reads: CSVEKSPVYNEQFF.

This rearrangement joins TRBV29-1 to TRBJ1-2; TCRdb reports TRBD1, a call that lacks DNA to check it against. The CDR3 is 13 residues long. Per the germline V gene, CDR1 is SQVTM and CDR2 is ANQGSEA. CDR3 loop: CSVDPGQGFGYTF. The entire variable domain, with the rest obtained from reference TRBV29-1 and TRBJ1-2, is as follows: SAVISQKPSRDICQRGTSLTIQCQVDSQVTMMFWYRQQPGQSLTLIATANQGSEATYESGFVIDKFPISRPNLTFSTLTVSNMSPEDSSIYLCSVDPGQGFGYTFGSGTRLTVV.

The chain recombines TRBV9 with TRBJ2-2. CDR3 length: 15 residues. Per germline, CDR1 SGDLS and CDR2 YYNGEE. The CDR3 here is CASSALVLNTGELFF.

V gene TRBV28 combines with J gene TRBJ1-4; TCRdb proposes TRBD1, but this gene call is untestable without DNA. Germline CDR1 and CDR2: MDHEN and SYDVKM. This CDR3 is built from 13 residues. CDR3 amino acids: CASLDRSNEKLFF.

The chain couples TRBV5-5 to TRBJ2-2; TCRdb picks TRBD1, but there is no DNA to check that call. The CDR3 contains 15 residues. Germline V gene sequence: CDR1 SGHKS, CDR2 YYEKEE (reference sequence). The CDR3 loop is CASSFRDSGTGELFF.

This chain links TRBV7-9 with TRBJ2-7. CDR1 is SEHNR and CDR2 is FQNEAQ in the germline V gene (reference sequence). The CDR3 consists of 13 residues. The CDR3 is CASSLALADEQYF.

The genes are TRBV7-2 and TRBJ1-4. CDR3 length: 13 residues. Germline lookup yields CDR1 SGHTA and CDR2 FQGNSA. The CDR3 protein is CASSSAGDEKLFF.